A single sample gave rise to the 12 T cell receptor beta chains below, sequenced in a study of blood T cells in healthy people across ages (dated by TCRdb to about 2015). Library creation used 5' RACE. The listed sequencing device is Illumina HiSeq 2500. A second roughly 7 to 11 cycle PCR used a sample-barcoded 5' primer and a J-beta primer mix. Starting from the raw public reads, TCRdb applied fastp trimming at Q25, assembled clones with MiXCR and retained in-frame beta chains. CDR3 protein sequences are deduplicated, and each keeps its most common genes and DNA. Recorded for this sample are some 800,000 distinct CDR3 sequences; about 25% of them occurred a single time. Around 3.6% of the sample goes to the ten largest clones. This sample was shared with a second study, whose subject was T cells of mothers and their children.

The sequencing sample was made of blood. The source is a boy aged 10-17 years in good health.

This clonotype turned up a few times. Here the CDR3 DNA reads TGTGCCTGGACCGGGGGGCGCGGGGATGAGCAGTTCTTC. The encoded protein is CAWTGGRGDEQFF. This chain joins TRBV30 and TRBJ2-1; D perhaps matches TRBD2 (7 bases). The CDR3 runs 13 residues. CDR1 and CDR2 (germline): GTSNPN, SVGIG (reference sequence). The ends were cut back, 4 bases at V and 8 bases at J, with 15 bases in the middle.

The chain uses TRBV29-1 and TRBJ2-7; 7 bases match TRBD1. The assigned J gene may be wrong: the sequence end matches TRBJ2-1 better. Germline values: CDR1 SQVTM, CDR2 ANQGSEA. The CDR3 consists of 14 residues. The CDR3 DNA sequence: TGCAGCGCCCTTCGGGCAGGGGGTGGGAATGAGCAGTTCTTC. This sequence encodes CSALRAGGGNEQFF.

CDR3 nucleotides: TGTGCCAGCAGAGCTGGAGGGGGAGAGACCCAGTACTTC. It specifies CASRAGGGETQYF. The V gene is TRBV2, the J gene TRBJ2-7, with D perhaps assigned TRBD1 or TRBD2 (6 bases each). The end of the DNA is better explained by TRBJ2-5, so the J call may be wrong. CDR1 and CDR2 from the germline V gene are SNHLY and FYNNEI. The CDR3 length is 13 residues.

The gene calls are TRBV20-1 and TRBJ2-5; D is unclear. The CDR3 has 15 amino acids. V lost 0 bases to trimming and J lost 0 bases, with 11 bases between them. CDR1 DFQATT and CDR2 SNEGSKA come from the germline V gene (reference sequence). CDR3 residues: CSARESPTYQETQYF. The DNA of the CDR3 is TGCAGTGCTAGAGAATCCCCGACATACCAAGAGACCCAGTACTTC.

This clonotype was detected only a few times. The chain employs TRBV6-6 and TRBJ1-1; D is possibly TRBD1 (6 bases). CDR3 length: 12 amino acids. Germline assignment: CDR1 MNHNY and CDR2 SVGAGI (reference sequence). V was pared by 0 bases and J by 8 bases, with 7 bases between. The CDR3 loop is CASSYSGQEAFF. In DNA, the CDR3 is TGTGCCAGCAGTTACTCAGGACAGGAAGCTTTCTTT.

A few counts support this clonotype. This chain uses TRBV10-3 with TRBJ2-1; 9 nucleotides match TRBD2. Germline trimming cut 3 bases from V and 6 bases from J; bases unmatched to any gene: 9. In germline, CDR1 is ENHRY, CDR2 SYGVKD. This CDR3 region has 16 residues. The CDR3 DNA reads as TGTGCCATCAGTGACCCCGGAGTGACTAGCGGCAATGAGCAGTTCTTC. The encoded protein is CAISDPGVTSGNEQFF.

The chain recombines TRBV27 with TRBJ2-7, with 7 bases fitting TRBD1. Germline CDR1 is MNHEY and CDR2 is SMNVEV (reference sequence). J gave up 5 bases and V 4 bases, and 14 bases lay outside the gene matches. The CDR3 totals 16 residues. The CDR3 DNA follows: TGTGCCAGCAGTTCTTACATGGACAGGAAGTCAAACGAGCAGTACTTC. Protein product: CASSSYMDRKSNEQYF.

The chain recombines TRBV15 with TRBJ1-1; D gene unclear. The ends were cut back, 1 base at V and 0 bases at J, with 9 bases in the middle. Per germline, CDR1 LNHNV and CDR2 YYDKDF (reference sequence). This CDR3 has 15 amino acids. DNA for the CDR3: TGTGCCACCAGCAGAGTTAGGATAATGAACACTGAAGCTTTCTTT. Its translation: CATSRVRIMNTEAFF.

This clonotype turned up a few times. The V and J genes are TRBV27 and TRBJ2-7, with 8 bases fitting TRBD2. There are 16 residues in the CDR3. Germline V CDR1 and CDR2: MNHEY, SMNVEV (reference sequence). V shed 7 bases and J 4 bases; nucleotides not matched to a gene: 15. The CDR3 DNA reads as TGTGCCAGCATTCCCTCGGAGCTAGCGGGTCCTTACGAGCAGTACTTC. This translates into CASIPSELAGPYEQYF.

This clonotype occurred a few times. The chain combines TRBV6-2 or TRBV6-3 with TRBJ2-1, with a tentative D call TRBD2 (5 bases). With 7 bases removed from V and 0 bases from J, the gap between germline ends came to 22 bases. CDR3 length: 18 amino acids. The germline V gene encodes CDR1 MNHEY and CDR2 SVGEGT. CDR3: CASNHKTSQASSYNEQFF. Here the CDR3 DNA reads TGTGCCAGCAACCACAAAACTAGTCAGGCGAGCTCCTACAATGAGCAGTTCTTC.

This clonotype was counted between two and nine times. CDR3 sequence reads: CSARPGQPQETQYF. The CDR3 DNA follows: TGCAGTGCTCGTCCGGGACAGCCCCAAGAGACCCAGTACTTC. The chain has TRBV20-1 and TRBJ2-5; 7 nucleotides line up with TRBD1. The V segment lost 5 bases and the J segment 1 base; nucleotides outside the gene matches: 7. The CDR3 contains 14 residues. Germline V lookup: CDR1 DFQATT, CDR2 SNEGSKA (reference sequence).

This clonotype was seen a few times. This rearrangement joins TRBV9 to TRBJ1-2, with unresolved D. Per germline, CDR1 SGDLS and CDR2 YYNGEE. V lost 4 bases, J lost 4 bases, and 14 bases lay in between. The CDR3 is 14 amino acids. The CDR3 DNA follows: TGTGCCAGCAGCCCACAATTAGGCAGCTATGGCTACACCTTC. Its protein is CASSPQLGSYGYTF.